This T cell receptor delta chain stems from a study of γδ T cells in repeated Plasmodium falciparum infection. Study context: Four controlled malaria infections with P. falciparum NF54 spanned roughly 97 weeks.

TCRdb re-called the multiplex PCR reads via CATT. The sample holds 50,000 or so delta-chain clones, over 1.5% seen once. The CDR3 is made up of 15 amino acids. Trimming took 1 base from V and 3 from J; bases not matched to a gene: 2. Per germline, CDR1 GEAIGNYY and CDR2 EKD. Flow sorting of PBMC yielded separate Vgamma9/Vdelta2+ and Vdelta2-negative gammadelta T cell populations for bulk repertoire analysis. The chain links TRDV2 to TRDJ1; 12 positions match TRDD3. As TCRdb names no J gene, one was assigned here on the basis of a DNA match to germline. The sequence was collected from a pool of human donors (malaria-infected and uninfected, not separated). The specimen was gamma-delta T cells from blood. In DNA form, the CDR3 reads TGTGCCTGTGACACTCTGGGGGATACGGCCGATAAACTCATCTTT. Amino acid sequence: CACDTLGDTADKLIF.